The rows below give T cell receptor beta chains drawn from one sample of a study of cytomegalovirus exposure and HLA in healthy donors. Sequencing used immunoSEQ multiplex PCR; TCRdb keeps in-frame clones, though not all of them. The table shows 95,000 to 150,000 clones, with approximately 80% occurring only once. Sequencing was done on a sample of PBMCs. The receptors here all came from a woman aged 40-49 years in good health and CMV-seropositive. CDR3s include the opening cysteine and the closing phenylalanine or tryptophan. D genes are given only for firm matches. Size is stated for part of the rows, as once, few or many counts, or as a class when the clone is expanded.

>TRBJ2-3|TRBV4-1|-|TRBD2
TGCGCCAGCAGCTCTACCCCGAAGCGGGAGATAACAGATACGCAGTATTTT
CASSSTPKREITDTQYF
>TRBJ1-2|TRBV6-6|-|TRBD1
TGTGCCAGCAGTTACCTCGGGACAGGGGAATACGGCTACACCTTC
CASSYLGTGEYGYTF
>TRBJ2-7|TRBV25-1|few|-
TGTGCCAGCAGTGAATGGGGAGGGGGATACGAGCAGTACTTC
CASSEWGGGYEQYF
>TRBJ2-3|TRBV7-3|once|-
TGTGCCAGCAGCTTAGGGGGGGCCTCAGATACGCAGTATTTT
CASSLGGASDTQYF
>TRBJ1-3|TRBV19|-|TRBD1
TGTGCCAGTACCCAAGCCCCGGGACAGGGAAACACCATATATTTT
CASTQAPGQGNTIYF
>TRBJ2-7|TRBV10-2|-|-
TGCGCCAGCAGTGAAGCAGGGGTCTACGAGCAGTACTTC
CASSEAGVYEQYF
>TRBJ2-7|TRBV27|-|-
TGTGCCAGCGGAGACAGAGAGGCCTACGAGCAGTACTTC
CASGDREAYEQYF
>TRBJ2-3|TRBV2|few|-
TGTGCCAGCAGTGAAGACAGGGCTACAGATACGCAGTATTTT
CASSEDRATDTQYF
>TRBJ1-2|TRBV7-8|-|-
TGTGCCAGCAGCTTACTTCGCCAGGCAACTAACTATGGCTACACCTTC
CASSLLRQATNYGYTF
>TRBJ2-5|TRBV18|-|-
TGTGCCAGCTCACCCTCAGACAGACAAGAGACCCAGTACTTC
CASSPSDRQETQYF
>TRBJ2-6|TRBV5-6|-|-
TGTGCCAGCAGCTTGACAGGAGCCAACGTCCTGACTTTC
CASSLTGANVLTF
>TRBJ2-1|TRBV6-4|-|TRBD1
TGTGCCAGCAGTCCGACAGGGGTGAGTGGCAATGAGCAGTTCTTC
CASSPTGVSGNEQFF
>TRBJ2-2|TRBV7-2|-|TRBD2
TGTGCCAGCAGCTTAGTGGATAGCGGGAGAGGGGAGCTGTTTTTT
CASSLVDSGRGELFF
>TRBJ2-3|TRBV29-1|once|-
TGCAGCGTTGTGCTCATCCTGCGAGGATACACAGATACGCAGTATTTT
CSVVLILRGYTDTQYF
>TRBJ2-5|TRBV6-5|-|TRBD2
TGTGCCAGCAGTCCTGCGGGAGGTGAGACCCAGTACTTC
CASSPAGGETQYF
>TRBJ2-1|TRBV10-1|once|-
TGCGCCAGCAGTGAAGACAGGACGGACAATGAGCAGTTCTTC
CASSEDRTDNEQFF
>TRBJ2-1|TRBV7-3|-|TRBD2
TGTGCCAGCAGCTTATCGGGGACTAGGAGGAACAATGAGCAGTTCTTC
CASSLSGTRRNNEQFF
>TRBJ2-3|TRBV6-5|once|-
TGTGCCAGCAGTACCACCGGGACAAGTACGCAGTATTTT
CASSTTGTSTQYF
>TRBJ2-7|TRBV29-1|-|-
TGCAGCGTAGGACAAGCCTACGAGCAGTACTTC
CSVGQAYEQYF
>TRBJ2-2|TRBV19|-|-
TGTGCCAGTAGTCCCCGATCGCGTACCGGGGAGCTGTTTTTT
CASSPRSRTGELFF
>TRBJ2-1|TRBV15|few|-
TGTGCCACCAGCAGAGATCTGCAGAACAATGAGCAGTTCTTC
CATSRDLQNNEQFF
>TRBJ1-1|TRBV27|-|TRBD1
TGTGCCAGCAGAGACAGGGTGAACACTGAAGCTTTCTTT
CASRDRVNTEAFF
>TRBJ2-7|TRBV10-2|-|TRBD1
TGCGCCAGCAGTGACGGACAGGGGGGTAACTACGAGCAGTACTTC
CASSDGQGGNYEQYF
>TRBJ2-5|TRBV2|-|-
TGTGCCAGCAGTCCCAACAGGCCACAAGAGACCCAGTACTTC
CASSPNRPQETQYF
>TRBJ1-4|TRBV9|-|-
TGTGCCAGCAGCGGGGGGGGCAGGCCTAATGAAAAACTGTTTTTT
CASSGGGRPNEKLFF
>TRBJ2-3|TRBV4-1|-|-
TGCGCCAGCAGCCAAGATCCGGCAGGGGGGTTAGCAGATACGCAGTATTTT
CASSQDPAGGLADTQYF
>TRBJ2-4|TRBV5-4|-|TRBD2
TGTGCCAGCAGTTACACTAGCGGGAGAGCCAAAAACATTCAGTACTTC
CASSYTSGRAKNIQYF
>TRBJ2-2|TRBV6-6|few|-
TGTGCCAGCAGTTATGTAGTATCCGGGGAGCTGTTTTTT
CASSYVVSGELFF
>TRBJ1-1|TRBV19|-|-
TGTGCCAGTAGTATAGTAGGGGGGAACACTGAAGCTTTCTTT
CASSIVGGNTEAFF
>TRBJ1-6|TRBV2|-|TRBD1
TGTGCCAGCATCCGCTGGGGGCAGGGGGAAAATTCACCCCTCCACTTT
CASIRWGQGENSPLHF
>TRBJ1-1|TRBV6-5|few|-
TGTGCCAGCAGTACACGGACAGTGGACACTGAAGCTTTCTTT
CASSTRTVDTEAFF
>TRBJ2-7|TRBV4-1|-|-
TGCGCCAGCAGCCAAGGGGGCAGTAGCTCCTACGAACAGTACTTC
CASSQGGSSSYEQYF
>TRBJ2-1|TRBV15|-|TRBD1
TGTGCCACCAAAGGACAGGGCCCCTACAATGAGCAGTTCTTC
CATKGQGPYNEQFF
>TRBJ2-5|TRBV5-6|once|TRBD2
TGTGCCAGCAGCTCAGATCCGGGACTAGCGGAGACCCAGTACTTC
CASSSDPGLAETQYF
>TRBJ2-5|TRBV7-9|-|TRBD1
TGTGCCAGCAGCGGATGGGACAGGGGGAAAGAGACCCAGTACTTC
CASSGWDRGKETQYF
>TRBJ2-7|TRBV29-1|-|-
TGCAGCGTTGTTGTTGGTGGGAGCTACGAGCAGTACTTC
CSVVVGGSYEQYF
>TRBJ1-5|TRBV15|few|TRBD1
TGTGCCACCAGCAGAGAACCACAGGGGGCGCAGCCCCAGCATTTT
CATSREPQGAQPQHF
>TRBJ1-1|TRBV18|-|-
TGTGCCAGTTGGGGCGGTGGAGACACTGAAGCTTTCTTT
CASWGGGDTEAFF
>TRBJ2-5|TRBV2|once|TRBD2
TGTGCCAGCAGTGAAGGCCTACTTAGCGGGGGTCTCCAAGAGACCCAGTACTTC
CASSEGLLSGGLQETQYF
>TRBJ2-5|TRBV19|-|TRBD1
TGTGCCAGTAGTCTCCGGGACAGGGGGCTTAACGAGACCCAGTACTTC
CASSLRDRGLNETQYF
>TRBJ2-5|TRBV11-2|-|-
TGTGCCAGCAGCTTAGCGGGGGAGAAGACCCAGTACTTC
CASSLAGEKTQYF
>TRBJ1-1|TRBV6-5|-|TRBD1
TGTGCCAGCAGTTACTCGGGGACAGGGAGCACTGAAGCTTTCTTT
CASSYSGTGSTEAFF
>TRBJ1-6|TRBV7-9|-|TRBD1
TGTGCCAGCAGCTTCGACAGGGAAGGAGCCCTCCACTTT
CASSFDREGALHF
>TRBJ2-6|TRBV9|-|-
TGTGCCAGCAGCGTATCGGCGGGCTCTCTCTCTGGGGCCAACGTCCTGACTTTC
CASSVSAGSLSGANVLTF
>TRBJ2-7|TRBV4-1|-|-
TGCGCCAGCAGCCGTGGAGGGGCAGGGCAGGGCTCCTACGAGCAGTACTTC
CASSRGGAGQGSYEQYF
>TRBJ2-7|TRBV7-9|-|-
TGTGCCAGCAGTCGCGACCAATCGGGCGAGCAGTACTTC
CASSRDQSGEQYF
>TRBJ1-5|TRBV4-1|-|-
TGCGCCAGCAGCCAAGTAACAAGTCAGCCCCAGCATTTT
CASSQVTSQPQHF
>TRBJ2-7|TRBV13|-|-
TGTGCCAGCAGCTATCGGGGGTACGAGCAGTACTTC
CASSYRGYEQYF
>TRBJ2-7|TRBV29-1|-|-
TGCAGCGTCATCCGAGGGGGGGAACGCGAGCAGTACTTC
CSVIRGGEREQYF